This T cell receptor beta chain was profiled in a study of T cells in Graves' hyperthyroidism and ophthalmopathy. Deletions cut 6 bases from V and 3 bases from J, with 3 bases between. The CDR3 runs to 12 residues. This clonotype was counted many times. As yet, its antigen is unknown. Notes on the study in general: Ophthalmopathy was predicted by the model a median of around 5.9 months ahead of onset.

Researchers amplified the TCR beta CDR3 regions from RNA transcripts. In the first-round RT-PCR of the TCR CDR3, the HTBI primer set was used. MiXCR, run by TCRdb on the multiplex PCR reads, gives a single entry per CDR3 protein. The data contain some 350,000 distinct CDR3 sequences, roughly 19% of them singletons. The study excluded patients with uncontrolled infection, other autoimmune disease, pregnancy or lactation. This receptor was obtained from a woman younger than 35 with Graves' hyperthyroidism. The chain is built from TRBV12-3 or TRBV12-4 and TRBJ2-6; D remains ambiguous. The source material was blood. The chain's CDR3 is CASRYGANVLTF. In nucleotides, the CDR3 is TGTGCCAGCAGATATGGGGCCAACGTCCTGACTTTC.